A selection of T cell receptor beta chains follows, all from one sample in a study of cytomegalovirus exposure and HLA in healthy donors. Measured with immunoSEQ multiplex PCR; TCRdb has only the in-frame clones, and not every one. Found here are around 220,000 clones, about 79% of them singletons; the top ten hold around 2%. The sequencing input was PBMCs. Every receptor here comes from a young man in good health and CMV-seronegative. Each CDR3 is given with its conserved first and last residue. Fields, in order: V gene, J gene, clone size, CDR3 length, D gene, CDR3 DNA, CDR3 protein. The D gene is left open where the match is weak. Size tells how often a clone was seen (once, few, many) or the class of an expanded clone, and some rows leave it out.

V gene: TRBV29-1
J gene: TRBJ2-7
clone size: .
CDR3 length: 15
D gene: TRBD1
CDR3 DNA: TGCAGCGTTGTATTGGGGGAGACAGGGCCCTACGAGCAGTACTTC
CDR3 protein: CSVVLGETGPYEQYF

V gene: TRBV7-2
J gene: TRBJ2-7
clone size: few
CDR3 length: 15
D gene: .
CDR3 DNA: TGTGCCAGCAGCCGTACGGGACAAACCTCCTACGAGCAGTACTTC
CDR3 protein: CASSRTGQTSYEQYF

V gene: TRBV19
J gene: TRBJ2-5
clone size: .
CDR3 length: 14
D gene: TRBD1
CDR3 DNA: TGTGCCAGTAGTGTTACAGGGGGCGGACAGACCCAGTACTTC
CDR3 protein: CASSVTGGGQTQYF

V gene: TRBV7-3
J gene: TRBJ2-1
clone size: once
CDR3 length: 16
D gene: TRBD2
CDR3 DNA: TGTGCCAGCAGCTCCAAATCCAGCGGGAGAGGGAATGAGCAGTTCTTC
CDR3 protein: CASSSKSSGRGNEQFF

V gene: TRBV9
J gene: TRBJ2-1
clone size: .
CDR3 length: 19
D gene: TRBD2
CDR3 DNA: TGTGCCAGCAGCGTCCATTCGCGGGGGGGCTCGTTCTCCTACAATGAGCAGTTCTTC
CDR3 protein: CASSVHSRGGSFSYNEQFF

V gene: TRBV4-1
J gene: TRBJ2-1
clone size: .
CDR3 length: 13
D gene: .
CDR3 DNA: TGCGCCAGCAGTCTGGACAGAGACAATGAGCAGTTCTTC
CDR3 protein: CASSLDRDNEQFF

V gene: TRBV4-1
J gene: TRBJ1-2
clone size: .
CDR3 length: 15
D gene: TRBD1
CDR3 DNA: TGCGCCAGCAGCCAGACAGGGACCTTAATCTATGGCTACACCTTC
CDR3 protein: CASSQTGTLIYGYTF

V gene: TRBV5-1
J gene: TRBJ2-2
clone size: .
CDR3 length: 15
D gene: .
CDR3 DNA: TGCGCCAGCAGCTTAACGGACTGGAACACCGGGGAGCTGTTTTTT
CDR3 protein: CASSLTDWNTGELFF

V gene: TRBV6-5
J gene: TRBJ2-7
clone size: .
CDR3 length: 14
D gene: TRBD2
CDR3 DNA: TGTGCCAGCAGGGGACTAGCGGTCCCCTACGAGCAGTACTTC
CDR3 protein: CASRGLAVPYEQYF

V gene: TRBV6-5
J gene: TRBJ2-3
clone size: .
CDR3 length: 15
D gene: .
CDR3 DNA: TGTGCCAGCAGTGTAGGCCAGGGTTTCGCAGATACGCAGTATTTT
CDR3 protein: CASSVGQGFADTQYF

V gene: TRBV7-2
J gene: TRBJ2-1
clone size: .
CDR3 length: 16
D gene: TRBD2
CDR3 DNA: TGTGCCAGCAGCTTAGTTGGCGGGAGTTTAGTGAATGAGCAGTTCTTC
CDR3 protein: CASSLVGGSLVNEQFF

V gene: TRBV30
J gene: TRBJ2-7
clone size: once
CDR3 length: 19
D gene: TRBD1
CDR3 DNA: TGTGCCTGGAGTGTTCGATGGGGCGACGGCCGGGACAGGTCGTACGAGCAGTACTTC
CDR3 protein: CAWSVRWGDGRDRSYEQYF

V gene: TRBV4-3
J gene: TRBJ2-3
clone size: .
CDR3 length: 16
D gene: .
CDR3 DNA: TGCGCCAGCAGCCAAGGCCAAGCGTCTGGTCTGGATACGCAGTATTTT
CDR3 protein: CASSQGQASGLDTQYF

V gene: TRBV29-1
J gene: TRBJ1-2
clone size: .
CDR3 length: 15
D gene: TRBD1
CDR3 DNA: TGCAGCGTTGAAAGGGACAGGGTCAAAAACTATGGCTACACCTTC
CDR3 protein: CSVERDRVKNYGYTF

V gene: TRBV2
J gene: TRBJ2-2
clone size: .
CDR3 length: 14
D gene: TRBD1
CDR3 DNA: TGTGCCAGCAGTGGGGACAGGGGCCACGGGGAGCTGTTTTTT
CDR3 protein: CASSGDRGHGELFF

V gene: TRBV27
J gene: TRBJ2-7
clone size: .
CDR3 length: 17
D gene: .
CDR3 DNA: TGTGCCAGCAGTTTATACGGGGGTCCGATCAATTCCTACGAGCAGTACTTC
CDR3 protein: CASSLYGGPINSYEQYF

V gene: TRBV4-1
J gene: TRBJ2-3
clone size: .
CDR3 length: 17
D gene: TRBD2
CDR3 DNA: TGCGCCAGCAGCCAAGAAGGGACTAGCGGGAACACAGATACGCAGTATTTT
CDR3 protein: CASSQEGTSGNTDTQYF

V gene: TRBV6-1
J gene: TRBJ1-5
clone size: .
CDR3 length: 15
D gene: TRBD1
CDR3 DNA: TGTGCCAGCCGCACCGGACAGGGGGCGGCTCAGCCCCAGCATTTT
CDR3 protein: CASRTGQGAAQPQHF

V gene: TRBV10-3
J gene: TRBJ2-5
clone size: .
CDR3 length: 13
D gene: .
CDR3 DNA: TGTGCCATCAGACAGGGTAGTTCGGAGACCCAGTACTTC
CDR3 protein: CAIRQGSSETQYF

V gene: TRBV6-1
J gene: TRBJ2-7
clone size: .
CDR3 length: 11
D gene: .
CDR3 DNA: TGTGCCAGCAGTGACGGTGCCGAGCAGTACTTC
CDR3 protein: CASSDGAEQYF

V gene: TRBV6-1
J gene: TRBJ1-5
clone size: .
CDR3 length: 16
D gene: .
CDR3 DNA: TGTGCCAGCAGTGAGATAGACAGCTGGAGGGGTCAGCCCCAGCATTTT
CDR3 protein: CASSEIDSWRGQPQHF

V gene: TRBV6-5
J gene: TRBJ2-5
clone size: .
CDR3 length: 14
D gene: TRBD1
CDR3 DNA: TGTGCCAGCAGTTCGGGACAGGGGACGGAGACCCAGTACTTC
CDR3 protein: CASSSGQGTETQYF

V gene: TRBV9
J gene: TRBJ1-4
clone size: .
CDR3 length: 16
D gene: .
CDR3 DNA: TGTGCCAGCAGCGTAGGGGTAGGCCAGGGGCACGAAAAACTGTTTTTT
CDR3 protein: CASSVGVGQGHEKLFF

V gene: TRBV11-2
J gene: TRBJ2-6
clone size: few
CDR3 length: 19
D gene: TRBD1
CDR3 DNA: TGTGCCAGCAGCTCCCACTTGGGCCAGGGGGCGCGCGGGGCCAACGTCCTGACTTTC
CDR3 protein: CASSSHLGQGARGANVLTF

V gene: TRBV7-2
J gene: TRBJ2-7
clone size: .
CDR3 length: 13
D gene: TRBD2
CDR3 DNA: TGTGCCAGCAGCTCCCAGCGGGGGTACGAGCAGTACTTC
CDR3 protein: CASSSQRGYEQYF

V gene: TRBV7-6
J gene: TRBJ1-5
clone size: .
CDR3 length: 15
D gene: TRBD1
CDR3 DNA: TGTGCCAGCAGCCAGGGGGGACAGCGCAATCAGCCCCAGCATTTT
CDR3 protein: CASSQGGQRNQPQHF

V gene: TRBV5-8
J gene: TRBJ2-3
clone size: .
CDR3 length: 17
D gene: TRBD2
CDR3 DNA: TGTGCCAGCAGCTTGGCCGGGACTAGCGGGGAAACAGATACGCAGTATTTT
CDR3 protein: CASSLAGTSGETDTQYF

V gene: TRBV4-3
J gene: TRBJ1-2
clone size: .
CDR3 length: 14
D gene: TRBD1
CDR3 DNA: TGCGCCAGCAGCCAAGGACAGGGCTCCTATGGCTACACCTTC
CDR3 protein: CASSQGQGSYGYTF

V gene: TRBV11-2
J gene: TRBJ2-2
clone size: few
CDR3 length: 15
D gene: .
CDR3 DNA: TGTGCCAGCAGCTTGGGGACACTGAACACCGGGGAGCTGTTTTTT
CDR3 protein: CASSLGTLNTGELFF

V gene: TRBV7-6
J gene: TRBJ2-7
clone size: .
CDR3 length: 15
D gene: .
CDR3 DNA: TGTGCCAGCAGCTTATCCTGGCAGGGGGAGGACGAGCAGTACTTC
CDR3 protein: CASSLSWQGEDEQYF

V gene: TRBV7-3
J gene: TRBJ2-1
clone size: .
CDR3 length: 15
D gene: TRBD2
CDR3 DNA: TGTGCCAGCAGCTTATGGACTAGCGCGGACAATGAGCAGTTCTTC
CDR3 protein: CASSLWTSADNEQFF

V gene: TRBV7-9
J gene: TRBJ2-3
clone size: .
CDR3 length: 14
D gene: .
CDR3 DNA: TGTGCCAGCAGCTTCGAAGGGGGTCTGGATACGCAGTATTTT
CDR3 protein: CASSFEGGLDTQYF

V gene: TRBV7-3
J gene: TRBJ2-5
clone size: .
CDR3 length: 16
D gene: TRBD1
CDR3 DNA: TGTGCCAGCAGCCCAGACGGGACAGGGAATTTCGAGACCCAGTACTTC
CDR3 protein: CASSPDGTGNFETQYF

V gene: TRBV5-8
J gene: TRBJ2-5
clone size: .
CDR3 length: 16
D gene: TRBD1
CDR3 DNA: TGTGCCAGCAGCACCGGGACAGTGACTTCTCAAGAGACCCAGTACTTC
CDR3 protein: CASSTGTVTSQETQYF

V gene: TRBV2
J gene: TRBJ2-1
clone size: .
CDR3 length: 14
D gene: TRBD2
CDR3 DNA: TGTGCCAGCGTGAGAGGACTAGGGGCCGATGAGCAGTTCTTC
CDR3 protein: CASVRGLGADEQFF

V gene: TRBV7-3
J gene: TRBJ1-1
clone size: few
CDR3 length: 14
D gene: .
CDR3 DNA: TGTGCCAGCAGCTTATATCAGGGGATCACTGAAGCTTTCTTT
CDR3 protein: CASSLYQGITEAFF

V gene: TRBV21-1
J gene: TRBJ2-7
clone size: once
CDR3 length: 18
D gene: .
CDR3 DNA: TGTGCCAGCAGCAAAGAGTACACATTAAGCGGGAGTAGCTACGAGCAGTACTTC
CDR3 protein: CASSKEYTLSGSSYEQYF

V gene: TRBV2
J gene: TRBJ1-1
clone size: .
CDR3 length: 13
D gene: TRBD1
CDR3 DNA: TGTGCCAGGTCCTACAGGGGTAACACTGAAGCTTTCTTT
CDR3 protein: CARSYRGNTEAFF

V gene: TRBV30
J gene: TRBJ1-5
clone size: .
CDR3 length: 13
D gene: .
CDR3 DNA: TGTGCCTGGAGTGTAGGGGGGGATCAGCCCCAGCATTTT
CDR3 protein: CAWSVGGDQPQHF

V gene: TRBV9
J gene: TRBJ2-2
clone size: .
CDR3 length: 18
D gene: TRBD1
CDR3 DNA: TGTGCCAGCAGCGGAGGCATCAGTGACAGGGGTCATACCGGGGAGCTGTTTTTT
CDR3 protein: CASSGGISDRGHTGELFF

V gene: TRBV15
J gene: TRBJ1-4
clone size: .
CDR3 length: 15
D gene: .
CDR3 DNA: TGTGCCACCAGCGGAGGACTCGGGTATGATGAAAAACTGTTTTTT
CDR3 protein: CATSGGLGYDEKLFF

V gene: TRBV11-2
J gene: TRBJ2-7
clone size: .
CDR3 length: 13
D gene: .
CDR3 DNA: TGTGCCAGCAGCTTAGCTCTCGCCTACGAGCAGTACTTC
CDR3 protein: CASSLALAYEQYF

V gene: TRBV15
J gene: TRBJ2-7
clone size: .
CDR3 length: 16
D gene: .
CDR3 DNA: TGTGCCACCAGCAAAAGCAAAGGACAGACTACCTACGAGCAGTACTTC
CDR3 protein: CATSKSKGQTTYEQYF

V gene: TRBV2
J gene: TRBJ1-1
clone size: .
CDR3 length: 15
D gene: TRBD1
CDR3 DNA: TGTGCCAGCAGTGAGGGACAGGGGGTTTTCACTGAAGCTTTCTTT
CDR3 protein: CASSEGQGVFTEAFF

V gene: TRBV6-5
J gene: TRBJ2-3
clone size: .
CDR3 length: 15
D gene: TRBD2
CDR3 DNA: TGTGCCAGCACCTCCTGGGCGGGGGGCACAGATACGCAGTATTTT
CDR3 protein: CASTSWAGGTDTQYF

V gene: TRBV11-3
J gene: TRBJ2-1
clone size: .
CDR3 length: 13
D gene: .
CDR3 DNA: TGTGCCAGCAGCCCATTTGAGGGTTGGGAGCAGTTCTTC
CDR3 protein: CASSPFEGWEQFF

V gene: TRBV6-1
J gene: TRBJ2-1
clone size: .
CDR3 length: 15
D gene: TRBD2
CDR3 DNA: TGTGCCAGCAGTGAAGATAGCGGGCCGCACAATGAGCAGTTCTTC
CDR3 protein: CASSEDSGPHNEQFF

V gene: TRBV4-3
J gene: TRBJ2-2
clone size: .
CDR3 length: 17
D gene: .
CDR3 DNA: TGCGCCAGCAGCCAACTAACAGGGGGGGCACAACCCGGGGAGCTGTTTTTT
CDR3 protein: CASSQLTGGAQPGELFF

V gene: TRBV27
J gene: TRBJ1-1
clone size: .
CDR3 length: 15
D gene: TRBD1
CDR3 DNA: TGTGCCAGCAGGATTACAGGGGCGGTGGGGACTGAAGCTTTCTTT
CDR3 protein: CASRITGAVGTEAFF

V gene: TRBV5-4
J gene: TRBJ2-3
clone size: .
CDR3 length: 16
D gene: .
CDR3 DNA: TGTGCCAGCAGCCGACCCTTAGCGGCGGGCACAGATACGCAGTATTTT
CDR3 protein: CASSRPLAAGTDTQYF